The entry below gives a single T cell receptor (beta chain) sequence along with its context. The sample is drawn from a study of blood T cell repertoires in COVID-19. The data were produced by immunoSEQ multiplex PCR, yet TCRdb's version contains in-frame clones alone and is incomplete. The sample lists 250,000 or so clones, roughly 80% occurring once. Germline CDR1 SEHNR, CDR2 FQNEAQ (reference sequence). V was trimmed by 3 bases and J by 7 bases, leaving 6 bases between them. CDR3 length: 12 amino acids. The receptor's source is a woman aged 65 to 85 with acute or convalescent COVID-19. This chain joins TRBV7-9 and TRBJ2-2, with no clear D. The material sequenced was peripheral blood. For the CDR3, the DNA is TGTGCCAGCAGCTTTGGCCGCGGGGAGCTGTTTTTT. Amino acids: CASSFGRGELFF.